There are a few counts of the clone carrying this T cell receptor beta chain. The data stem from a study of T-cell reconstitution after alpha-beta-depleted transplantation in children. Molecular barcoding with unique molecular identifiers was used for the TCRbeta library. TCRdb re-called the PCR reads through MiXCR, storing one row per CDR3 protein. The sample includes 350,000 to 450,000 distinct CDR3 sequences, around 20% of them seen just once. The CDR3 contains 16 residues. From germline, CDR1 is SGHAT and CDR2 FQDESV (reference sequence). V lost 2 bases to trimming and J lost 0 bases, with 11 bases between them.

The J gene is TRBJ2-1, the V gene TRBV11-1; tentatively, D is TRBD1 or TRBD2 (6 bases each). The TCR sequence derives from a human donor who donated a stem cell graft to a child with acute myeloid leukemia. Specimen: PBMCs from the stem cell graft donor, collected from the stem cell graft. The CDR3 loop reads CASSLRGDFSYNEQFF. CDR3 sequence (DNA): TGTGCCAGCAGCTTAAGGGGGGACTTCTCCTACAATGAGCAGTTCTTC.